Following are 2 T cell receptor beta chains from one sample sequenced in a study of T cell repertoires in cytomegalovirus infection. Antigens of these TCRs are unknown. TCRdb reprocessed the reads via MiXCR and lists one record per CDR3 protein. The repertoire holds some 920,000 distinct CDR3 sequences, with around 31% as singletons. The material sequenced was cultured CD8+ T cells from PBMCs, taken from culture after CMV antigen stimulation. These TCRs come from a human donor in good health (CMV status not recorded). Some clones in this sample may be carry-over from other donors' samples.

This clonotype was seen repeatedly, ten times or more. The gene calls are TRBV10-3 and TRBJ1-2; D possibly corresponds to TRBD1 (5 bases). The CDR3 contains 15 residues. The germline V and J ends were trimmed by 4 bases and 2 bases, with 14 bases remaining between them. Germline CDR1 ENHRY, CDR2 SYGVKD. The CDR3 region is CAISGTLTANYGYTF. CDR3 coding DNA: TGTGCCATCAGTGGGACATTAACAGCAAACTATGGCTACACCTTC.

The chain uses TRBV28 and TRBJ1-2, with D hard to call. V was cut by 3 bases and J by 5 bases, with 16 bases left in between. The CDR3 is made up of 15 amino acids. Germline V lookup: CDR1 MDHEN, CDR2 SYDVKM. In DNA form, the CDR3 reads TGTGCCAGCAGTTTTCCGGAAAGTTTTGTTTATGGCTACACCTTC. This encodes CASSFPESFVYGYTF.